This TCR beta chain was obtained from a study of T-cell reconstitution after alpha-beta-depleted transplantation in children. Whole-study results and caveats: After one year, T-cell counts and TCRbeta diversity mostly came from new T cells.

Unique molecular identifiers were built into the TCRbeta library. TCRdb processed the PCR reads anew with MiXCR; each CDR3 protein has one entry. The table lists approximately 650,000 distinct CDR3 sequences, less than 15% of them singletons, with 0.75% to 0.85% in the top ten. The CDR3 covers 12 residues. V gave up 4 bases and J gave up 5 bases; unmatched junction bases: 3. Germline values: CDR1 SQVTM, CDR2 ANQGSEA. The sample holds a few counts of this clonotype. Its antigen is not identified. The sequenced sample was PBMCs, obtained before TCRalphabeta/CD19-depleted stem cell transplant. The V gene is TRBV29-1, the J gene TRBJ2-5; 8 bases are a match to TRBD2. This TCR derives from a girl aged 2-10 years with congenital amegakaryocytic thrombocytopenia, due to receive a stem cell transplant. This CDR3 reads CSVARGGETQYF. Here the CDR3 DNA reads TGCAGCGTTGCTCGGGGGGGGGAGACCCAGTACTTC.